The rows below give T cell receptor beta chains drawn from one sample of a study of shared clonotypes between healthy human individuals. Sequencing was performed with immunoSEQ multiplex PCR; in TCRdb, only in-frame clones are kept and a portion is missing. The sample contains about 580,000 clones, about 98% of which appear only once. Sequenced material: naive CD8+ T cells sorted from blood. The receptors come from a man younger than 40 in good health. Both conserved end residues are trimmed from each CDR3.

j_call v_call cdr3_aa
TRBJ2-3 TRBV5-4 ASSLGESGWADTQY
TRBJ2-3 TRBV7-9 ASSFGQGSTDTQY
TRBJ2-2 TRBV6-5 ASSYGGNTGELF
TRBJ2-3 TRBV12-5 ASGNYRDTQY
TRBJ2-1 TRBV7-8 ASSPGGSYNEQF
TRBJ2-1 TRBV5-1 ASSSPGEGIGEQF
TRBJ2-3 TRBV4-1 ASSTTSGSTDTQY
TRBJ2-7 TRBV4-3 ASSHQDRSSYEQY
TRBJ2-1 TRBV6-5 ASTTMGGHYNEQF
TRBJ2-7 TRBV5-6 ASSTRREQY
TRBJ2-1 TRBV9 ASNYPGVGEQF
TRBJ2-1 TRBV7-6 ASRPTSGSFHNEQF
TRBJ2-1 TRBV7-2 ASSPSSGDNEQF
TRBJ2-1 TRBV4-2 ASSVTGTSGYNEQF
TRBJ2-5 TRBV6-5 ASSYSKHQETQY
TRBJ1-2 TRBV4-3 ASSQVGSIYGYT